The T cell receptor beta chain described here comes from a study of T cell responses to AZD1222 COVID-19 vaccine. Study conclusions and caveats: Across the whole spike, CD4 TCRs peaked at regions 160-218 and 743-854.

CDR3 size: 16 residues. Losses at the gene ends were 3 bases for V and 4 bases for J; bases not matched to a gene: 12. Looked up from germline, CDR1 is SGHNT and CDR2 is YYREEE (reference sequence). Method: immunoSEQ multiplex PCR; TCRdb's copy keeps in-frame clones and lacks some. This sample carries roughly 200,000 clones, 80% to 90% of them seen once, and the ten largest clones take over 6%. This clone appeared a few times. What it binds is not known. This receptor was taken from an adult in good health. The chain is built from TRBV5-4 and TRBJ2-7, with TRBD1 matching over 8 bases. This specimen was peripheral blood, taken on day 0 of AZD1222 vaccination. The CDR3 DNA follows: TGTGCCAGCAGCTGGAGCCGACAGGGGCTTAATTACGAGCAGTACTTC. This translates into CASSWSRQGLNYEQYF.